This paragraph reports one T cell receptor beta chain. Profiled with immunoSEQ multiplex PCR; TCRdb holds only in-frame clones, not every one. The sample carries around 150,000 clones, about 90% recorded once. Unmatched junction bases numbered 4, after V lost 7 bases and J lost 6 bases. The CDR3 is 12 residues long. CDR1 is MNHNY and CDR2 is SVGAGI in the germline V gene (reference sequence). This specimen belongs to a study of cytomegalovirus exposure and HLA in healthy donors. The sequenced sample was PBMCs. The sequence was collected from a woman aged 18 to 35 in good health and CMV-seropositive. The chain uses TRBV6-6 and TRBJ1-2, with TRBD1 identical over 8 bases. Here the CDR3 DNA reads TGTGCCAGCAAGGACAGGGTGGATGGCTACACCTTC. Protein sequence: CASKDRVDGYTF.